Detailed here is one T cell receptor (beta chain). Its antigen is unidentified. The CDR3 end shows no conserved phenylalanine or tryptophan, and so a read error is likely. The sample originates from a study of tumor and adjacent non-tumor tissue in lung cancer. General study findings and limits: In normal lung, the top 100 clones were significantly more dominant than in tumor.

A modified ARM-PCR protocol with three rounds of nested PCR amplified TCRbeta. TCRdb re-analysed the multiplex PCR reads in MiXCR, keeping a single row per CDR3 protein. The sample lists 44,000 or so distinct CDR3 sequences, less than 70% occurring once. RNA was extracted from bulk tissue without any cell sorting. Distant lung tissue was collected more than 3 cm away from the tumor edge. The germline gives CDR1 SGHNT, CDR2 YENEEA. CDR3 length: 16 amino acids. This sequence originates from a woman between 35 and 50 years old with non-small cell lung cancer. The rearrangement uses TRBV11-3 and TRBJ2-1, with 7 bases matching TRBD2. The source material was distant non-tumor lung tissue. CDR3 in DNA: TGTGCGAGCAGCGATCCGGGACTAACGGCCAGCAATGAGCAGTTCCTC. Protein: CASSDPGLTASNEQFL.